This entry lists 29 T cell receptor beta chains sequenced from one sample in a study of regulatory T cells in long-lasting Graves disease (dated by TCRdb to 2020 to 2023). Library generation was performed with multiplex PCR. TCRdb records Illumina HiSeq 4000 as the sequencer. TCR beta libraries were built with iRepertoire HTBI primers and Arm-PCR amplification of CDR3 regions. The public reads were run again by TCRdb, first through fastp at Q25 and then through MiXCR, and only productive beta chains were kept. Identical CDR3 proteins give one entry, which carries the most common genes and DNA. The sample contains 200,000 to 250,000 distinct CDR3 sequences, roughly 18% of them found a single time. The ten biggest clones cover approximately 20% of the sample. The intended sense of this specimen's time point label: newly diagnosed GD, antithyroid drugs for less than 3 months. For both TCR sequencing and RNA sequencing, RNA was extracted from PBMCs using TRIzol.

Sequenced material: peripheral blood mononuclear cells (PBMCs), taken at new diagnosis, from a patient treated with antithyroid drugs. The receptors stem from a female donor with Graves disease.

This clonotype was counted between two and nine times. The chain links TRBV30 to TRBJ2-7, with 13 bases identical to TRBD2. The CDR3 is 15 amino acids. The junction had 5 bases not matched to a gene; V was cut back by 2 bases and J by 4 bases. The germline gives CDR1 GTSNPN, CDR2 SVGIG (reference sequence). This CDR3 reads CAWSTRLAGGYEQYF. The CDR3 bases are TGTGCCTGGAGTACGCGACTAGCGGGAGGATACGAGCAGTACTTC. Drawing the rest from reference TRBV30 and TRBJ2-7, the complete variable domain is SQTIHQWPATLVQPVGSPLSLECTVEGTSNPNLYWYRQAAGRGLQLLFYSVGIGQISSEVPQNLSASRPQDRQFILSSKKLLLSDSGFYLCAWSTRLAGGYEQYFGPGTRLTVT.

For this clonotype: A far larger clone differs by one base, so this is likely a read error. In nucleotides, the CDR3 is TGTGCCAGCAGTGATGCCGGCGGGTACCAAGAGACCCAGTACTTC. Its translation is CASSDAGGYQETQYF. This chain links TRBV27 with TRBJ2-5; TRBD2 might be the D (5 bases). Per the germline V gene, CDR1 is MNHEY and CDR2 is SMNVEV (reference sequence). Trimming removed 5 bases at V and 0 bases at J, with 13 bases between. The CDR3 runs to 15 residues.

This clonotype appeared many times. The CDR3 sequence is CASSLLAGGINTGELFF. In DNA, the CDR3 is TGTGCCAGCAGCTTACTAGCGGGAGGCATAAACACCGGGGAGCTGTTTTTT. This chain uses TRBV7-2 with TRBJ2-2, with 11 bases that match TRBD2. Unmatched junction bases numbered 4, after V lost 2 bases and J lost 2 bases. The CDR3 runs 17 residues. Germline values: CDR1 SGHTA, CDR2 FQGNSA.

This clonotype was counted ten times or more. This chain links TRBV12-3 or TRBV12-4 with TRBJ1-5; D perhaps matches TRBD1 (6 bases). Between the trimmed V and J ends, which lost 1 base and 5 bases, there was a span of 27 bases. The CDR3 is 20 amino acids. As DNA, the CDR3 is TGTGCCAGCAGTTTAGAGCTTCTATTGGGACACAGTATAGGTTATCAGCCCCAGCATTTT. Protein: CASSLELLLGHSIGYQPQHF.

This clonotype was detected many times. CDR3 sequence: CASSQTMSVNEQFF. In nucleotides, the CDR3 is TGTGCCAGCAGTCAGACTATGTCAGTAAATGAGCAGTTCTTC. The rearrangement joins TRBV6-1 to TRBJ2-1; D is perhaps TRBD2 (5 bases). This CDR3 is built from 14 residues. Trimming left V 5 bases short and J 7 bases short, with 15 bases between. From germline, CDR1 is MNHNS and CDR2 SASEGT.

Of note for this clonotype: Only one base separates this from a far larger clonotype, so it likely reflects a read error. CDR3 region: CASSPRTIGSGANVLTF. The CDR3 DNA follows: TGTGCCAGCAGCCCCCGGACCATTGGCTCTGGGGCCAACGTCCTGACTTTC. The chain couples TRBV6-2 or TRBV6-3 to TRBJ2-6, with D unresolved. CDR3 length: 17 residues. Germline V gene lookup returns CDR1 MNHEY and CDR2 SVGEGT. The ends were cut back, 6 bases at V and 0 bases at J, with 15 bases in the middle.

This clonotype came up many times. This sequence joins TRBV19 and TRBJ2-5; 7 bases match TRBD2. CDR1 and CDR2 (germline): LNHDA, SQIVND (reference sequence). The CDR3 consists of 15 residues. V gave up 3 bases and J gave up 4 bases; unmatched junction bases: 8. The CDR3 DNA follows: TGTGCCAGTAGTATGCCTAGCGGAGGACGAGAGACCCAGTACTTC. It translates to CASSMPSGGRETQYF.

There are many counts of this clonotype. The genes are TRBV11-2 and TRBJ2-3, with D tentatively TRBD1 (5 bases). The V gene's germline CDR1 is SGHAT and CDR2 FQNNGV. V was clipped by 1 base and J by 4 bases, with 6 bases between them. The CDR3 totals 13 residues. This CDR3 reads CASSLVGADTQYF. DNA for the CDR3: TGTGCCAGCAGCTTAGTAGGGGCAGATACGCAGTATTTT. Full variable domain (outside the CDR3, taken from reference TRBV11-2 and TRBJ2-3): EAGVAQSPRYKIIEKRQSVAFWCNPISGHATLYWYQQILGQGPKLLIQFQNNGVVDDSQLPKDRFSAERLKGVDSTLKIQPAKLEDSAVYLCASSLVGADTQYFGPGTRLTVL.

Only a few counts were recorded for this clonotype. V is TRBV5-1 and J is TRBJ2-3; D call uncertain. V gave up 5 bases and J gave up 0 bases, with 13 bases separating them. The CDR3 is 15 residues long. Per the germline V gene, CDR1 is SGHRS and CDR2 is YFSETQ. CDR3 in DNA: TGCGCCAGCAGGACCTCGGGCCTAAGCACAGATACGCAGTATTTT. Translation: CASRTSGLSTDTQYF.

This clonotype was observed many times. The genes are TRBV19 and TRBJ1-2; D gene ambiguous. Trimming cost V 3 bases and J 2 bases, with 10 bases left between them. The length of the CDR3 is 14 residues. Germline-derived CDR1 and CDR2 are LNHDA and SQIVND (reference sequence). The CDR3 nucleotides read TGTGCCAGTAGTATCCCAGTTCTGAACTATGGCTACACCTTC. This encodes CASSIPVLNYGYTF.

In the case of this clonotype: An end of the junction does not agree with germline; a read error may underlie this. The chain couples TRBV10-3 to TRBJ2-1; D is possibly TRBD2 (6 bases). The CDR3 runs 13 residues. Germline assignment: CDR1 ENHRY and CDR2 SYGVKD. CDR3 in amino acids: CAISEQGGRSTLF. The CDR3 nucleotides are TGTGCCATCAGTGAGCAGGGAGGACGGTCGACGCTCTTC.

This clonotype was seen at least ten times. J is TRBJ2-3 and V is TRBV3-1; D is possibly TRBD1 (6 bases). V was pared by 4 bases and J by 6 bases, with 8 bases between. The CDR3 extends over 12 amino acids. The germline CDR1 and CDR2 sequences are LGHDT and YNNKEL (reference sequence). CDR3 protein: CASSPTGDTQYF. The CDR3 DNA reads as TGTGCCAGCAGCCCCACAGGGGATACGCAGTATTTT.

In this sample, this clonotype turned up a few times. As DNA, the CDR3 is TGTGCCAGCAGCGTAGAGGGGACTAGCGGGTACTACGAGCAGTACTTC. Translated, it gives CASSVEGTSGYYEQYF. The chain uses TRBV9 and TRBJ2-7; 12 bases line up with TRBD2. This CDR3 is 16 amino acids long. V was pared by 0 bases and J by 3 bases, with 4 bases of the junction left unmatched. Germline assignment: CDR1 SGDLS and CDR2 YYNGEE.

The sample holds many counts of this clonotype. This chain joins TRBV2 and TRBJ2-1; D ambiguous. Deletions cut 1 base from V and 4 bases from J, with 5 bases between. The CDR3 has 13 residues. Germline loops: CDR1 SNHLY, CDR2 FYNNEI. The DNA for the CDR3 is TGTGCCAGCAGTGAAGACAGATACAATGAGCAGTTCTTC. It translates to CASSEDRYNEQFF.

This clonotype was recorded at least ten times. This chain connects TRBV2 to TRBJ2-7; TRBD1 matches 8 bases. Looked up from germline, CDR1 is SNHLY and CDR2 is FYNNEI. This CDR3 comprises 12 residues. V shed 6 bases, J shed 5 bases, and the junction held 3 bases outside the gene matches. CDR3 amino acids: CASSQQGDEQYF. The CDR3 region has the DNA TGTGCCAGCAGCCAACAGGGGGACGAGCAGTACTTC.

Note on this clonotype: A far bigger clonotype differs at one base, so this is likely a read error. The chain employs TRBV12-3 or TRBV12-4 and TRBJ2-1; 15 bases line up with TRBD2. The ends lost 5 bases at V and 6 bases at J; junction bases unmatched: 5. The CDR3 runs 16 residues. DNA for the CDR3: TGTGCCAGCAGTCCGGGACTAGCGGGAGGATCCAATGAGCAGTTCTTC. As protein: CASSPGLAGGSNEQFF.

This chain uses TRBV3-1 with TRBJ1-3; D is unclear. There are 14 residues in the CDR3. In germline, CDR1 is LGHDT, CDR2 YNNKEL (reference sequence). Trimming cost V 0 bases and J 8 bases, with 11 bases left between them. The CDR3 coding sequence is TGTGCCAGCAGCCAAGACCTAGGGTGGGACACCATATATTTT. Amino acids: CASSQDLGWDTIYF.

This clonotype was seen at least ten times. The chain couples TRBV19 to TRBJ2-3; D gene unclear. CDR1 is LNHDA and CDR2 is SQIVND in the germline V gene (reference sequence). The CDR3 has 12 residues. The V gene lost 4 bases and the J gene lost 6 bases, with 8 bases spanning the gap. In DNA, the CDR3 is TGTGCCAGTAGTAACTACATGGATACGCAGTATTTT. Protein product: CASSNYMDTQYF.

This clonotype was seen a handful of times. V and J are TRBV20-1 and TRBJ2-5, with D hard to call. The CDR3 spans 13 residues. Germline assignment: CDR1 DFQATT and CDR2 SNEGSKA (reference sequence). V lost 2 bases to trimming and J lost 2 bases, with 9 bases between them. The DNA of the CDR3 is TGCAGTGCTAGAACAACAGCACAAGAGACCCAGTACTTC. Amino acids: CSARTTAQETQYF.

The sample holds many counts of this clonotype. CDR3 in DNA: TGTGCCAGCAGCGAAACTAGCGGGAGCTACGAGCAGTACTTC. Translated: CASSETSGSYEQYF. The V call is TRBV9, the J call TRBJ2-7; 11 bases map to TRBD2. Germline trimming cut 3 bases from V and 3 bases from J; bases unmatched to any gene: 2. CDR3 size: 14 residues. In germline, CDR1 is SGDLS, CDR2 YYNGEE. Combining the CDR3 with reference TRBV9 and TRBJ2-7 gives the whole variable domain DSGVTQTPKHLITATGQRVTLRCSPRSGDLSVYWYQQSLDQGLQFLIQYYNGEERAKGNILERFSAQQFPDLHSELNLSSLELGDSALYFCASSETSGSYEQYFGPGTRLTVT.

This clonotype was seen repeatedly, ten times or more. The CDR3 is CASSLDGVTASGANVLTF. The CDR3, as DNA: TGTGCCAGCAGTTTGGACGGGGTGACGGCCTCTGGGGCCAACGTCCTGACTTTC. This chain links TRBV7-2 with TRBJ2-6; D perhaps matches TRBD2 (5 bases). The V end lost 6 bases, the J end lost 0 bases, and 18 bases lay between the germline ends. This CDR3 comprises 18 residues. The V gene's germline CDR1 is SGHTA and CDR2 FQGNSA. Looking up the rest from reference TRBV7-2 and TRBJ2-6 gives the full variable domain: GAGVSQSPSNKVTEKGKDVELRCDPISGHTALYWYRQSLGQGLEFLIYFQGNSAPDKSGLPSDRFSAERTGGSVSTLTIQRTQQEDSAVYLCASSLDGVTASGANVLTFGAGSRLTVL.

Ten or more counts support this clonotype. The V gene is TRBV2, the J gene TRBJ2-1, with D perhaps TRBD1 (5 bases). This CDR3 contains 13 residues. Germline loops: CDR1 SNHLY, CDR2 FYNNEI. With 3 bases removed from V and 8 bases from J, the gap between germline ends came to 11 bases. CDR3 sequence (DNA): TGTGCCAGCAGTGACCCCCAGGGCCATGAGCAGTTCTTC. Protein product: CASSDPQGHEQFF.

This clonotype was recorded many times. The chain is built from TRBV6-5 and TRBJ1-2; the D gene is possibly TRBD1 (6 bases). The CDR3 consists of 13 residues. V lost 3 bases to trimming and J lost 11 bases, with 16 bases between them. The V gene's germline CDR1 is MNHEY and CDR2 SVGAGI. CDR3 bases: TGTGCCAGCAGTTATTCGGGACAAGGAGGTTACACCTTC. It codes for CASSYSGQGGYTF.

The table lists this clonotype with many counts. V usage is TRBV10-3 and J usage is TRBJ2-4; D is tentatively TRBD1 or TRBD2 (5 bases each). This CDR3 is built from 14 residues. Germline V gives CDR1 ENHRY, CDR2 SYGVKD. The V gene lost 10 bases and the J gene lost 5 bases, with 18 bases spanning the gap. This CDR3 reads CATRPVRDQNIQYF. CDR3 DNA: TGTGCCACCCGGCCAGTGAGGGACCAAAACATTCAGTACTTC.

This clonotype was seen many times. The V gene is TRBV2, the J gene TRBJ2-1, with 8 bases fitting TRBD2. Germline assignment: CDR1 SNHLY and CDR2 FYNNEI. The CDR3 runs to 15 residues. Trimming at V came to 6 bases and at J to 3 bases, leaving 7 bases not matched to a gene. In nucleotides, the CDR3 is TGTGCCAGCAGGGCACCTAGCGGGCACTACAATGAGCAGTTCTTC. Its translation: CASRAPSGHYNEQFF.

This clonotype was counted at least ten times. The chain employs TRBV7-8 and TRBJ1-2; D possibly corresponds to TRBD1 (6 bases). Trimming shortened V by 1 base and J by 6 bases, and 9 bases separated the two germline ends. The CDR3 has 13 amino acids. From germline, CDR1 is SGHVS and CDR2 FQNEAQ. The CDR3 here is CASSLGGLDGYTF. The CDR3 DNA is TGTGCCAGCAGCTTAGGGGGGCTGGATGGCTACACCTTC.

At least ten counts were recorded for this clonotype. This chain joins TRBV27 and TRBJ2-5, with TRBD1 as a possible D gene (6 bases). V lost 5 bases and J 4 bases, leaving 23 bases between the germline ends. CDR3 length equals 17 residues. Per the germline V gene, CDR1 is MNHEY and CDR2 is SMNVEV (reference sequence). Here the CDR3 DNA reads TGTGCCAGCAGTAAACAGGGAGCCCTAGGGAGACGAGAGACCCAGTACTTC. This sequence encodes CASSKQGALGRRETQYF.

The chain couples TRBV25-1 to TRBJ2-3; D remains unclear. Germline values: CDR1 MGHDK, CDR2 SYGVNS. Trimming took 2 bases from V and 1 from J, leaving 10 bases between them. This CDR3 contains 15 residues. CDR3 amino acids: CASSEEIPGTDTQYF. The DNA for the CDR3 is TGTGCCAGCAGTGAAGAGATTCCTGGCACAGATACGCAGTATTTT.

This clonotype has ten or more counts. This chain links TRBV5-5 with TRBJ1-2; 7 nucleotides match TRBD1. Trimming at V came to 4 bases and at J to 3 bases, leaving 3 bases not matched to a gene. The CDR3 is 13 amino acids. Germline V gene sequence: CDR1 SGHKS, CDR2 YYEKEE (reference sequence). CDR3 coding DNA: TGTGCCAGCAGCCCGACAGGGTACTATGGCTACACCTTC. Translating it yields CASSPTGYYGYTF. Full variable domain (missing parts from reference TRBV5-5 and TRBJ1-2): DAGVTQSPTHLIKTRGQQVTLRCSPISGHKSVSWYQQVLGQGPQFIFQYYEKEERGRGNFPDRFSARQFPNYSSELNVNALLLGDSALYLCASSPTGYYGYTFGSGTRLTVV.